Below, 11 T cell receptor beta chains from the same sample are listed, as sequenced in a study of regulatory T cells in long-lasting Graves disease. Time point reported: newly diagnosed GD, antithyroid drugs for less than 3 months. The TCR library was prepared using RNA isolated from PBMCs. Through Arm-PCR of CDR3 regions and iRepertoire HTBI primers, TCR beta libraries were built. TCRdb ran MiXCR on the multiplex PCR reads and lists one entry per CDR3 protein. The repertoire consists of roughly 500,000 distinct CDR3 sequences, with roughly 13% occurring once and the leading ten covering roughly a tenth. These data were also filed under a second study, of T cells in Graves' hyperthyroidism and ophthalmopathy.

The sequences come from peripheral blood mononuclear cells (PBMCs), collected at new diagnosis, from a patient treated with antithyroid drugs. These receptors all come from a man aged 30 to 39 with Graves disease.

The table lists this clonotype with many counts. V is TRBV13 and J is TRBJ2-5; perhaps TRBD1 as D (6 bases). The V gene's germline CDR1 is PRHDT and CDR2 FYEKMQ (reference sequence). The CDR3 runs 13 residues. The ends were cut back, 2 bases at V and 6 bases at J, with 10 bases in the middle. CDR3 nucleotides: TGTGCCAGCAGCTTAAGGGGGTGGAAGACCCAGTACTTC. Translation gives CASSLRGWKTQYF.

This clonotype was counted many times. The gene calls are TRBV11-2 and TRBJ2-5; 8 bases map to TRBD1. This CDR3 has 15 residues. Germline assignment: CDR1 SGHAT and CDR2 FQNNGV. With 6 bases clipped from V and 1 base from J, the junction kept 7 bases outside the gene matches. The CDR3 protein is CASSPQGAFQETQYF. CDR3 bases: TGTGCCAGCAGTCCGCAGGGGGCCTTCCAAGAGACCCAGTACTTC.

This clonotype was seen many times. V usage is TRBV11-2 and J usage is TRBJ2-7; 9 bases match TRBD2. This CDR3 is built from 14 residues. The J segment lost 3 bases and the V segment lost 3 bases, leaving 3 bases of the junction unmatched. CDR1 and CDR2 (germline): SGHAT, FQNNGV. The CDR3 protein is CASSFRLADYEQYF. CDR3 nucleotide sequence: TGTGCCAGCAGCTTCCGACTAGCGGACTACGAGCAGTACTTC.

This clonotype occurred many times. The chain combines TRBV18 with TRBJ1-2; D ambiguous. CDR1 is KGHSH, CDR2 LQKENI, per germline. The length of the CDR3 is 13 residues. Trimming left V 2 bases short and J 8 bases short, with 12 bases between. Here the CDR3 DNA reads TGTGCCAGCTCACCAGGACGGGTAAACGGCTACACCTTC. The encoded protein is CASSPGRVNGYTF.

This clonotype occurred many times. CDR3 protein: CASSLTTSTDTQYF. CDR3 nucleotides: TGTGCCAGCAGCTTGACGACTAGCACAGATACGCAGTATTTT. The rearrangement links TRBV7-9 to TRBJ2-3; D is uncertain. Germline loops: CDR1 SEHNR, CDR2 FQNEAQ (reference sequence). There are 14 residues in the CDR3. V was trimmed by 3 bases and J by 0 bases, leaving 7 bases between them. Together with reference TRBV7-9 and TRBJ2-3, the CDR3 gives the full variable domain: DTGVSQNPRHKITKRGQNVTFRCDPISEHNRLYWYRQTLGQGPEFLTYFQNEAQLEKSRLLSDRFSAERPKGSFSTLEIQRTEQGDSAMYLCASSLTTSTDTQYFGPGTRLTVL.

This clonotype occurred many times. The V and J genes are TRBV2 and TRBJ1-5; no reliable D call. CDR3 length: 16 amino acids. Per germline, CDR1 SNHLY and CDR2 FYNNEI. V was shortened by 6 bases and J by 6 bases, with 21 bases between the two germline ends. The CDR3, as DNA: TGTGCCAGCAGATCTACTACGAGGGCGGGCGGTCAGCCCCAGCATTTT. Its protein is CASRSTTRAGGQPQHF.

A few counts support this clonotype. The chain joins TRBV27 to TRBJ1-2; 7 bases map to TRBD1. V dropped 4 bases and J dropped 8; count of bases not matched to a gene: 7. The CDR3 totals 13 residues. Germline CDR1 is MNHEY and CDR2 is SMNVEV (reference sequence). The CDR3 region is CASSYYRGVGYTF. CDR3 DNA: TGTGCCAGCAGTTACTACAGGGGTGTCGGCTACACCTTC.

This clonotype was counted many times. The gene calls are TRBV6-2 or TRBV6-3 and TRBJ1-1; D is uncertain. The germline V gene has CDR1 MNHEY and CDR2 SVGEGT. The CDR3 contains 14 residues. Trimming shortened V by 6 bases and J by 3 bases, and 14 bases separated the two germline ends. CDR3 nucleotides: TGTGCCAGCAGAGAAAACGACGGGTACACTGAAGCTTTCTTT. Translated, it gives CASRENDGYTEAFF.

This clonotype was seen a few times. The CDR3 sequence is CASSLVFGSGSPYEQYF. The CDR3 DNA reads TGCGCCAGCAGCTTGGTTTTCGGAAGCGGGAGCCCGTACGAGCAGTACTTC. V is TRBV5-1 and J is TRBJ2-7, with 8 bases lining up with TRBD2. Trimming removed 0 bases from V and 4 bases from J; junction bases left unmatched: 12. There are 17 residues in the CDR3. Germline-derived CDR1 and CDR2 are SGHRS and YFSETQ. Together with reference TRBV5-1 and TRBJ2-7, the CDR3 gives the full variable domain: KAGVTQTPRYLIKTRGQQVTLSCSPISGHRSVSWYQQTPGQGLQFLFEYFSETQRNKGNFPGRFSGRQFSNSRSEMNVSTLELGDSALYLCASSLVFGSGSPYEQYFGPGTRLTVT.

At least ten counts were recorded for this clonotype. CDR3 bases: TGTGCCAGCAGCTTGAGCGGGGTCTCCTACGAGCAGTACTTC. This gives the protein CASSLSGVSYEQYF. The chain is built from TRBV5-6 and TRBJ2-7; 7 bases fit TRBD2. Per the germline V gene, CDR1 is SGHDT and CDR2 is YYEEEE. The J segment lost 0 bases and the V segment lost 1 base, leaving 1 base of the junction unmatched. CDR3 size: 14 residues.

This clonotype was observed at least ten times. This chain connects TRBV5-5 to TRBJ2-7; no firm D call. The CDR3 runs to 15 residues. Trimming took 4 bases from V and 3 from J, leaving 17 bases between them. CDR1 SGHKS and CDR2 YYEKEE come from the germline V gene (reference sequence). CDR3 region: CASSLIPFWDYEQYF. The CDR3 DNA reads TGTGCCAGCAGCCTCATCCCTTTCTGGGACTACGAGCAGTACTTC.